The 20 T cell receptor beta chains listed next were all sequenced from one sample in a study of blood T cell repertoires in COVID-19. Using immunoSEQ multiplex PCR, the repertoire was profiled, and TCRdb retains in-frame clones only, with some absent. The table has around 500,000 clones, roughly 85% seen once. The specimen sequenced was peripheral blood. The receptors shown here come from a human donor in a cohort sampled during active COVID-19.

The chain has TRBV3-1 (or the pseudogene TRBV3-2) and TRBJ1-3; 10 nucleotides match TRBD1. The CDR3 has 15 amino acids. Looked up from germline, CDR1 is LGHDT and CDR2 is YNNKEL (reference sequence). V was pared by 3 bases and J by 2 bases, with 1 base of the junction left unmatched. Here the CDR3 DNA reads TGTGCCAGCAGCCACGGGACAGGGGCTGGAAACACCATATATTTT. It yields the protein CASSHGTGAGNTIYF.

The CDR3 DNA reads TGTGCCATCAGTGAGTCGAGAGGGCCGACAGGGAACAATCAGCCCCAGCATTTT. Translating gives CAISESRGPTGNNQPQHF. V gene TRBV10-3 combines with J gene TRBJ1-5; 7 bases fit TRBD1. CDR1 is ENHRY, CDR2 SYGVKD, per germline. With 0 bases clipped from V and 3 bases from J, the junction kept 11 bases outside the gene matches. The CDR3 runs to 18 residues.

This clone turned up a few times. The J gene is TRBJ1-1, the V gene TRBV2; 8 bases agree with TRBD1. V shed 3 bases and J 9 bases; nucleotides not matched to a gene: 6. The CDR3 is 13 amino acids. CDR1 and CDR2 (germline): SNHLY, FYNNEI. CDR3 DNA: TGTGCCAGCAGTGAGGACAGGGAGGATAAAGCTTTCTTT. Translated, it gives CASSEDREDKAFF. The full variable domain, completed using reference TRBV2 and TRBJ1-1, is EPEVTQTPSHQVTQMGQEVILRCVPISNHLYFYWYRQILGQKVEFLVSFYNNEISEKSEIFDDQFSVERPDGSNFTLKIRSTKLEDSAMYFCASSEDREDKAFFGQGTRLTVV.

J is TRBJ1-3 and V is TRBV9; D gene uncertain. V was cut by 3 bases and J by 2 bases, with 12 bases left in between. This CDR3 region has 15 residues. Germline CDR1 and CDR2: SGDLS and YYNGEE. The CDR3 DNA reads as TGTGCCAGCAGCGCGGATCTAGCAGCTGGAAACACCATATATTTT. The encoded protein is CASSADLAAGNTIYF.

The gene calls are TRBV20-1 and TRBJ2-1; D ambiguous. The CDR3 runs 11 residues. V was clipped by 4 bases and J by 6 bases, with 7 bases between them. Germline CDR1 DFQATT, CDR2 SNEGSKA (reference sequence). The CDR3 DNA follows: TGCAGTGCTATAGTCGGCAATGAGCAGTTCTTC. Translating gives CSAIVGNEQFF.

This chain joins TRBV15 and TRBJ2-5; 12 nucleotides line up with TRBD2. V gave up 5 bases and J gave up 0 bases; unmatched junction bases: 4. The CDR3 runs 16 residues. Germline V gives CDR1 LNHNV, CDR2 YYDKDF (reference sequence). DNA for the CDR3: TGTGCCACCAGCCCTCGGACTAGCGGGAACCAAGAGACCCAGTACTTC. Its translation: CATSPRTSGNQETQYF.

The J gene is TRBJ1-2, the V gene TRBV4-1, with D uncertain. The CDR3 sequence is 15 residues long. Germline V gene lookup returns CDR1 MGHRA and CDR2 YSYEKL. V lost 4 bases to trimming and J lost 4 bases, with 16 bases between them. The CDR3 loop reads CASSPQVRATYGYTF. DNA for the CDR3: TGCGCCAGCAGCCCGCAAGTTAGAGCTACCTATGGCTACACCTTC.

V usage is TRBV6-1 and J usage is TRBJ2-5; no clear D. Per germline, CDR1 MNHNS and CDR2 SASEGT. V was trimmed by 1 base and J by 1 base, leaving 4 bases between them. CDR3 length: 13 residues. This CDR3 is CASSEVLQETQYF. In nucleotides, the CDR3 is TGTGCCAGCAGTGAAGTTCTCCAAGAGACCCAGTACTTC.

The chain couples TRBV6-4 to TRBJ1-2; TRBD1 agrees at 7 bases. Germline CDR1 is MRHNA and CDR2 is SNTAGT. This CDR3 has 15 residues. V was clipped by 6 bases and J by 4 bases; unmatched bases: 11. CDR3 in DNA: TGTGCCAGCAGAGCAAACAGGGGTGGCGGCTATGGCTACACCTTC. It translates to CASRANRGGGYGYTF.

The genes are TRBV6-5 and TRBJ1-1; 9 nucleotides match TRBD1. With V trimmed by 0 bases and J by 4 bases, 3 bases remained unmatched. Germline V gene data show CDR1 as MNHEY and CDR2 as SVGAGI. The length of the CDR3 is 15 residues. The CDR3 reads CASSYSSQGATEAFF. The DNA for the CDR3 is TGTGCCAGCAGTTACTCATCACAGGGGGCCACTGAAGCTTTCTTT.

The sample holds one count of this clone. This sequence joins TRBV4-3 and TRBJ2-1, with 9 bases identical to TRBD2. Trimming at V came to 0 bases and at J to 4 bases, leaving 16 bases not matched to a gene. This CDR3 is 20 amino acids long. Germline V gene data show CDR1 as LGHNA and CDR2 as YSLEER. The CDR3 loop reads CASSQDPPDASGTYYNEQFF. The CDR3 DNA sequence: TGCGCCAGCAGCCAAGACCCCCCAGACGCTAGCGGGACCTATTACAATGAGCAGTTCTTC.

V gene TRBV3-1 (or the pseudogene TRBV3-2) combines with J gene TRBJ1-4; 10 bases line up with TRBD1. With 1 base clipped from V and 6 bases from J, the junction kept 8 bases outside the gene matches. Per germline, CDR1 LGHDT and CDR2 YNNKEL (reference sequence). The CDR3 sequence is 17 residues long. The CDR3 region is CASSQAGQGNGDEKLFF. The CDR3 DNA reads TGTGCCAGCAGCCAAGCGGGACAGGGGAACGGGGATGAAAAACTGTTTTTT.

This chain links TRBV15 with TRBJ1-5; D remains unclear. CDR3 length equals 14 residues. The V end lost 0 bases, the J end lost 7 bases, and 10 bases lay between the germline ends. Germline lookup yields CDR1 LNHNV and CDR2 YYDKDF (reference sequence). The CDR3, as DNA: TGTGCCACCAGCAGAGATCAAGCGGCCCAGCCCCAGCATTTT. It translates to CATSRDQAAQPQHF. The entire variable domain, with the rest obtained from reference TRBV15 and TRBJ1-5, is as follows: DAMVIQNPRYQVTQFGKPVTLSCSQTLNHNVMYWYQQKSSQAPKLLFHYYDKDFNNEADTPDNFQSRRPNTSFCFLDIRSPGLGDTAMYLCATSRDQAAQPQHFGDGTRLSIL.

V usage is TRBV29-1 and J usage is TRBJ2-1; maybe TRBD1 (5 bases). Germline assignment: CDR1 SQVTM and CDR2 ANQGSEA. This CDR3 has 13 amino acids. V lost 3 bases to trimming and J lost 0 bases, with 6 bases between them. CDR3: CSVDRDSYNEQFF. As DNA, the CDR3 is TGCAGCGTTGACAGGGACTCCTACAATGAGCAGTTCTTC.

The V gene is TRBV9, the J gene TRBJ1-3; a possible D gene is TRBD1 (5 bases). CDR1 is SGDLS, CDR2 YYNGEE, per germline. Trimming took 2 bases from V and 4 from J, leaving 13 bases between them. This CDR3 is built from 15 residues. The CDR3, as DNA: TGTGCCAGCAGCGTGGAAGGGGCCTCCGGAAACACCATATATTTT. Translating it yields CASSVEGASGNTIYF.

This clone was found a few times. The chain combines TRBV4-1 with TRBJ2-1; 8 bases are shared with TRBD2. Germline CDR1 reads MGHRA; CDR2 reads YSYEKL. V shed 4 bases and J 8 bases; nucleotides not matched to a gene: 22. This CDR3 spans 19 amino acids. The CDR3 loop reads CASSPLHRGLAPTGHEQFF. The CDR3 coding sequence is TGCGCCAGCAGCCCCTTACATCGCGGACTAGCTCCTACTGGGCATGAGCAGTTCTTC.

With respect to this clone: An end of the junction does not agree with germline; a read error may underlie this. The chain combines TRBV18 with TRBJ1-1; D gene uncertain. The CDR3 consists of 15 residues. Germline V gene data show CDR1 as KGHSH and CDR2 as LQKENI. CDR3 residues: CACSSITLEATEAFF. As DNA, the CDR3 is TGTGCCTGCTCGTCAATCACCCTCGAAGCGACTGAAGCTTTCTTT.

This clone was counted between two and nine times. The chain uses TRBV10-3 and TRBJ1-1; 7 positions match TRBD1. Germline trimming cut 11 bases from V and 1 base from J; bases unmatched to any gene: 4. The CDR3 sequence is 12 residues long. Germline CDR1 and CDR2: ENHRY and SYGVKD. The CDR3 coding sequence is TGTGCCTCCCGGGACAGGAACACTGAAGCTTTCTTT. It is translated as CASRDRNTEAFF.

CDR3 nucleotides: TGTGCCTGGAGTGTTTACGGGATCCCCGGGGGGTACCAAGAGACCCAGTACTTC. As protein: CAWSVYGIPGGYQETQYF. The rearrangement uses TRBV30 and TRBJ2-5; 7 nucleotides agree with TRBD2. V gave up 0 bases and J gave up 0 bases; unmatched junction bases: 13. In germline, CDR1 is GTSNPN, CDR2 SVGIG (reference sequence). This CDR3 comprises 18 residues. Supplemented by reference TRBV30 and TRBJ2-5, the full variable domain reads SQTIHQWPATLVQPVGSPLSLECTVEGTSNPNLYWYRQAAGRGLQLLFYSVGIGQISSEVPQNLSASRPQDRQFILSSKKLLLSDSGFYLCAWSVYGIPGGYQETQYFGPGTRLLVL.

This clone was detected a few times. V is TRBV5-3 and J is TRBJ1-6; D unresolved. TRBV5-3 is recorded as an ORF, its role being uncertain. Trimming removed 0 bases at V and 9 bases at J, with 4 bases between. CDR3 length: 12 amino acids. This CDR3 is CARSLVRSPLHF. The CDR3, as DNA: TGTGCCAGAAGCTTGGTCCGTTCACCCCTCCACTTT.